The 4 T cell receptor beta chains reported below all come from one sample, sequenced in a study of blood T cell repertoires in COVID-19. The data were produced by immunoSEQ multiplex PCR, yet TCRdb's version contains in-frame clones alone and is incomplete. This sample has 170,000 or so clones, with 88% found just once. Sequencing was performed on PBMCs or T cells enriched from blood (not recorded which). All receptors come from a woman aged 18 to 35 who had recovered from COVID-19.

The chain is built from TRBV7-9 and TRBJ2-7; TRBD1 matches at 7 bases. V lost 5 bases, J lost 3 bases, and 10 bases stayed unmatched. The CDR3 totals 15 residues. The germline CDR1 and CDR2 sequences are SEHNR and FQNEAQ (reference sequence). In nucleotides, the CDR3 is TGTGCCAGCAGCCAAGAGGACAGGTGGGGCTACGAGCAGTACTTC. This codes for CASSQEDRWGYEQYF.

Remarks on this clone: This sample includes further DNA sequences coding for the same CDR3. The chain employs TRBV15 and TRBJ1-3, with D perhaps TRBD1 (6 bases). The V gene's germline CDR1 is LNHNV and CDR2 YYDKDF (reference sequence). V was clipped by 0 bases and J by 1 base, with 7 bases between them. The CDR3 sequence is 15 residues long. In nucleotides, the CDR3 is TGTGCCACCAGCAGAGATAGGGGGTCTGGAAACACCATATATTTT. Protein sequence: CATSRDRGSGNTIYF.

CDR3 sequence: CAWSDGWEKYNEQFF. Here the CDR3 DNA reads TGTGCCTGGAGTGATGGGTGGGAGAAATACAATGAGCAGTTCTTC. The chain recombines TRBV30 with TRBJ2-1; the D gene is possibly TRBD2 (5 bases). The CDR3 covers 15 residues. Germline CDR1 and CDR2: GTSNPN and SVGIG (reference sequence). V gave up 1 base and J gave up 4 bases, with 14 bases separating them.

The rearrangement uses TRBV19 and TRBJ1-2; D ambiguous. The V end lost 6 bases, the J end lost 5 bases, and 7 bases lay between the germline ends. CDR3 size: 11 residues. From germline, CDR1 is LNHDA and CDR2 SQIVND (reference sequence). The CDR3 DNA reads as TGTGCCAGTAGCCCGGGATATGGCTACACCTTC. It is translated as CASSPGYGYTF.